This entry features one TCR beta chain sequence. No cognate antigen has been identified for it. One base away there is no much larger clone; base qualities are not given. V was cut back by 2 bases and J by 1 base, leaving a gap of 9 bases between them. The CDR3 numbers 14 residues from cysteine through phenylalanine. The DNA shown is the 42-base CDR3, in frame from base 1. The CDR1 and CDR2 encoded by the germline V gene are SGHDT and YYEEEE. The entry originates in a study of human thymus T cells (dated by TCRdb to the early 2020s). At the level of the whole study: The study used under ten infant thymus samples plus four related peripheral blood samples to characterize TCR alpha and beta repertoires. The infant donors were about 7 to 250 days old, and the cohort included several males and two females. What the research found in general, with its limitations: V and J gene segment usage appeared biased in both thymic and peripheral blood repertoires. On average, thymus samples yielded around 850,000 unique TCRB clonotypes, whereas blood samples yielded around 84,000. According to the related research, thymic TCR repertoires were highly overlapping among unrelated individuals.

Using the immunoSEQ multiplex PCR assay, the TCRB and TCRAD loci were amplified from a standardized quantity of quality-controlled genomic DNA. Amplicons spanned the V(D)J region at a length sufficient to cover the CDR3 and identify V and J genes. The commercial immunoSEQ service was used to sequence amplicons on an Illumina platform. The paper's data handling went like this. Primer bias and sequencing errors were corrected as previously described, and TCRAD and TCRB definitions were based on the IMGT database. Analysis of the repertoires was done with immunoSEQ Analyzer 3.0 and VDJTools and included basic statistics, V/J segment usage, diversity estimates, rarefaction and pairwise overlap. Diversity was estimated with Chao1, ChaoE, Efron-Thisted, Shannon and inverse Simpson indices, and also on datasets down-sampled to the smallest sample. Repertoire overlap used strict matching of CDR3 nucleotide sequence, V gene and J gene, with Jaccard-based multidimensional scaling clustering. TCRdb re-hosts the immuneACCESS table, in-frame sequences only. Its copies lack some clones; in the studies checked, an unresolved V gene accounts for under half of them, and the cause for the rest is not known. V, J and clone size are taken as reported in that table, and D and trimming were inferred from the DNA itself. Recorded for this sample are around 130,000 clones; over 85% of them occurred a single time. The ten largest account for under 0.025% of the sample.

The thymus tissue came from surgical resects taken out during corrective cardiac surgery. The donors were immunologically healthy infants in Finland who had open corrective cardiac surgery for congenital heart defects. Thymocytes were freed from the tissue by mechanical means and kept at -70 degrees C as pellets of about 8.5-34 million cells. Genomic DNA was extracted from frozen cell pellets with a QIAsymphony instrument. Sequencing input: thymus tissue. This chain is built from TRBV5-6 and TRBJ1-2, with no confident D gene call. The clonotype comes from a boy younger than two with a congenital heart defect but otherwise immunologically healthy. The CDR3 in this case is CASSFWTVNYGYTF. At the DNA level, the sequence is TGTGCCAGCAGCTTTTGGACGGTTAACTATGGCTACACCTTC.